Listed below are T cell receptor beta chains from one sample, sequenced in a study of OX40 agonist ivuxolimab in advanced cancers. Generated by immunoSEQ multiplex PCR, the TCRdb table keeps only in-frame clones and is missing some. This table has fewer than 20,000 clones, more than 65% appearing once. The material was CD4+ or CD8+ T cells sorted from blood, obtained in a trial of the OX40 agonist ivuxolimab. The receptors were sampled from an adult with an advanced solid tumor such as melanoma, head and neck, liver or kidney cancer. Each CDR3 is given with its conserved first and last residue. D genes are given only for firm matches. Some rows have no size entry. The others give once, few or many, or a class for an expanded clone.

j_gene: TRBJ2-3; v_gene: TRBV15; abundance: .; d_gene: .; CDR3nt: TGTGCCACCAGCTGGGGAGTGAGCGGGTCAGATACGCAGTATTTT; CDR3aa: CATSWGVSGSDTQYF
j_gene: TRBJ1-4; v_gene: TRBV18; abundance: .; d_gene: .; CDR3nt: TGTGCCAGCTCATCCTTTTTTAGACAGGCCGGGGGCGAAAAACTGTTTTTT; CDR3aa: CASSSFFRQAGGEKLFF
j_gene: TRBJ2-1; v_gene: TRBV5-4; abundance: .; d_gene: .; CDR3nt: TGTGCCAGCAGCTCCCTAGATGGTGGGCTAGCGTCCTACAATGAGCAGTTCTTC; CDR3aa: CASSSLDGGLASYNEQFF
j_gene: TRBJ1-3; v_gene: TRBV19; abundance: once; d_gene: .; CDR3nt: TGTGCCAGTAGTACCCGGGACTCTGGAAACACCATATATTTT; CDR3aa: CASSTRDSGNTIYF
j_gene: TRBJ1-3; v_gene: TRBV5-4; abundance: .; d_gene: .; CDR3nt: TGTGCCAGCAGCCCCGGGACTACGGCGGGAAACACCATATATTTT; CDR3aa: CASSPGTTAGNTIYF
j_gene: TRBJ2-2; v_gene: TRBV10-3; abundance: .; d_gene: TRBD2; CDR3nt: TGTGCCATCAGTGATCTATCCTTAAAGACTAGCGGGAGTAAATTGAACACCGGGGAGCTGTTTTTT; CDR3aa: CAISDLSLKTSGSKLNTGELFF
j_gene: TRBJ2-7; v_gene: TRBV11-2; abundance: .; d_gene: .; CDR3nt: TGTGCCAGCAGCTACCTTTTACAGGGACCAAACGAGCAGTACTTC; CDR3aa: CASSYLLQGPNEQYF
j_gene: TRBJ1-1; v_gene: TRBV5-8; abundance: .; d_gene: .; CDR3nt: TGTGCCAGCAGCACCGGGACGCCGAACACTGAAGCTTTCTTT; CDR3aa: CASSTGTPNTEAFF
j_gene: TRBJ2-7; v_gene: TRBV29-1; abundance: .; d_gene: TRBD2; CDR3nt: TGCAGCGCCGGGACTAGCGGGCAACAGTACTTC; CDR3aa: CSAGTSGQQYF
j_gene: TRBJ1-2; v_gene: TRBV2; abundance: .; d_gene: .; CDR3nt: TGTGCCAGCCACACAGGGCTCTATGGCTACACCTTC; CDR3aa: CASHTGLYGYTF
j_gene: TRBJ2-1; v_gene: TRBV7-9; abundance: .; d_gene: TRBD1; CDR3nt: TGTGCCAGCAGCAAGACAGGGGGAGAATACAATGAGCAGTTCTTC; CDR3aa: CASSKTGGEYNEQFF
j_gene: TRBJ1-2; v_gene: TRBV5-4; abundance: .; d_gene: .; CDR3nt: TGTGCCAGCAGCTTGCCGACTTCTAACTATGGCTACACCTTC; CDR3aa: CASSLPTSNYGYTF
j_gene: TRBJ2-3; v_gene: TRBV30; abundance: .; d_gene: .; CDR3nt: TGTGCCTGGAGTCGGGGGATCACAGATACGCAGTATTTT; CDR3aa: CAWSRGITDTQYF
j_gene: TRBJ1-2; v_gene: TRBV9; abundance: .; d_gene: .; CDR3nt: TGTGCCAGCAGTCCGAGACAGGTAGCTAACTATGGCTACACCTTC; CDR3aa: CASSPRQVANYGYTF
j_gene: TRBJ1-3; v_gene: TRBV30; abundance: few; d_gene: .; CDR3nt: TGTGCCTGGACCCCCGGTGAGGGGCATGGAAACACCATATATTTT; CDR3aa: CAWTPGEGHGNTIYF
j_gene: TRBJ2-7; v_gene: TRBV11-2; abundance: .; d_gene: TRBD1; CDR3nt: TGTGCCAGCAGACAGGGGTCCTCCTACGAGCAGTACTTC; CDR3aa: CASRQGSSYEQYF
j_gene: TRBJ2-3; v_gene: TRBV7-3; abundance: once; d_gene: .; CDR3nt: TGTGCCAGCAGCTCAAACAGGTTGGGAGATACGCAGTATTTT; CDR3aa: CASSSNRLGDTQYF
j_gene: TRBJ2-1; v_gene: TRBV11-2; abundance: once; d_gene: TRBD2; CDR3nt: TGTGCCAGCAGCTTAACGGGACTAGCGGGAACCAATGAGCAGTTCTTC; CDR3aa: CASSLTGLAGTNEQFF
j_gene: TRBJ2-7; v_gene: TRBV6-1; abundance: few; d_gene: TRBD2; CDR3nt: TGTGCCAGCAGTGAAGAGGGACTAGCGGAGTACTACGAGCAGTACTTC; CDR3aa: CASSEEGLAEYYEQYF
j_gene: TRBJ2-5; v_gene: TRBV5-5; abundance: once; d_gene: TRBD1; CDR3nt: TGTGCCAGCAGCGTGGAGGTAGGGGGCGAATACTTC; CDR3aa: CASSVEVGGEYF
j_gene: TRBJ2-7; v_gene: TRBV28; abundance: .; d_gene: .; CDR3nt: TGTGCCAGCAGCTTGCCGGGGTCGGTCGAGCAGTACTTC; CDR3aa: CASSLPGSVEQYF
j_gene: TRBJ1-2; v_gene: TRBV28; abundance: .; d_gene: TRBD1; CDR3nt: TGTGCCAGCAGGGGACAGAGCGGGGGCTACACCTTC; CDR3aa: CASRGQSGGYTF
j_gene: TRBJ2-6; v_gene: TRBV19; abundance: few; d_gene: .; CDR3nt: TGTGCCAGTAGTATAGAGAAGTCTGGGGCCAACGTCCTGACTTTC; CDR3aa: CASSIEKSGANVLTF
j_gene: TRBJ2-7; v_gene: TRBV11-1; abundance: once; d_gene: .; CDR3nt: TGTGCCAGCAGTCGGGACACTTCCTACGAGCAGTACTTC; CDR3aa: CASSRDTSYEQYF
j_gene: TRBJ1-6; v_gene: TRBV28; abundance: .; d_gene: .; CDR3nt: TGTGCCAGCACCCAGGGCGGCTCCTATAATTCACCCCTCCACTTT; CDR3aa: CASTQGGSYNSPLHF
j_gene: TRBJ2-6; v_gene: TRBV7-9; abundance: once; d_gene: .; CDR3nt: TGTGCCAGCAGCTACAACAGGGGGGGCGTGATCCTGACTTTC; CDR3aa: CASSYNRGGVILTF
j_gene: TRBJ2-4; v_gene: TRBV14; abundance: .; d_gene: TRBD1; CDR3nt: TGTGCCAGCAGCCAAGGACAGGGAAGCATTCAGTACTTC; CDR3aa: CASSQGQGSIQYF